Shown below are 30 T cell receptor beta chains from a single sample sequenced in a study of blood T cell repertoires in COVID-19. Assay used: immunoSEQ multiplex PCR; TCRdb lists only in-frame clones, some missing. The table has roughly 110,000 clones, around 85% seen once. Sequencing was done on a sample of peripheral blood. The receptors shown here come from a man aged 45 to 65 with acute or convalescent COVID-19.

This clone was detected only a few times. The chain has TRBV6-6 and TRBJ2-1, with 7 bases lining up with TRBD2. The CDR3 is 16 residues long. Germline CDR1 MNHNY, CDR2 SVGAGI (reference sequence). Trimming took 8 bases from V and 3 from J; bases not matched to a gene: 13. The CDR3 sequence: CASRSDSTSNYNEQFF. The CDR3 bases are TGTGCCAGCCGGTCCGATTCGACTAGCAACTACAATGAGCAGTTCTTC.

V gene TRBV19 combines with J gene TRBJ2-7; D call uncertain. V shed 8 bases and J shed 6 bases, with 14 bases lying between them. Germline V gives CDR1 LNHDA, CDR2 SQIVND (reference sequence). This CDR3 region has 12 residues. The CDR3 bases are TGTGCCAGTCCTAAGCAGACTCTCGAGCAGTACTTC. Protein: CASPKQTLEQYF.

The chain couples TRBV6-1 to TRBJ2-1; 13 nucleotides align to TRBD2. Germline loops: CDR1 MNHNS, CDR2 SASEGT. V shed 4 bases and J 2 bases; nucleotides not matched to a gene: 5. CDR3 length: 17 residues. The CDR3 reads CASSATSGGPAYNEQFF. The CDR3 nucleotides read TGTGCCAGCAGTGCGACTAGCGGGGGGCCAGCCTACAATGAGCAGTTCTTC.

This clone occurred once. The CDR3 spells CASSQERDRFIHNEQFF. The CDR3 bases are TGTGCCAGCAGCCAAGAACGAGACAGGTTCATCCACAATGAGCAGTTCTTC. The J gene is TRBJ2-1, the V gene TRBV14, with a possible D match to TRBD1 (6 bases). The germline gives CDR1 SGHDN, CDR2 FVKESK. The CDR3 loop spans 17 amino acids. The V and J ends lost 0 bases and 5 bases respectively, with 17 bases between them.

The chain has TRBV7-2 and TRBJ2-7; no clear D gene. Germline V gene sequence: CDR1 SGHTA, CDR2 FQGNSA. CDR3 size: 13 residues. The V end lost 5 bases, the J end lost 2 bases, and 10 bases lay between the germline ends. The CDR3 DNA is TGTGCCAGCAGCGCAACAGTCGCCTACGAGCAGTACTTC. Translation gives CASSATVAYEQYF.

V gene TRBV5-6 combines with J gene TRBJ1-3, with 9 positions matching TRBD1. This CDR3 spans 18 amino acids. Unmatched junction bases numbered 11, after V lost 3 bases and J lost 1 base. Per the germline V gene, CDR1 is SGHDT and CDR2 is YYEEEE. The CDR3 DNA reads as TGTGCCAGCAGCTACTGGACAGGGGCTAAGCGATCTGGAAACACCATATATTTT. Protein product: CASSYWTGAKRSGNTIYF.

In this sample, this clone turned up a few times. The genes are TRBV5-1 and TRBJ1-1; D is perhaps TRBD1 (6 bases). There are 14 residues in the CDR3. V lost 0 bases and J lost 5, with 11 bases in between. Germline CDR1 is SGHRS and CDR2 is YFSETQ. The CDR3 DNA sequence: TGCGCCAGCAGCTTGGAGGGCAGGGGAACTGAAGCTTTCTTT. This encodes CASSLEGRGTEAFF.

This chain uses TRBV28 with TRBJ1-2, with no clear D. Trimming stripped 7 bases from V and 5 bases from J, with 14 bases between. Germline-derived CDR1 and CDR2 are MDHEN and SYDVKM. This CDR3 is built from 13 residues. CDR3 DNA: TGTGCCAGCACCGTGTCCCTCCTTTATGGCTACACCTTC. This codes for CASTVSLLYGYTF.

V is TRBV5-1 and J is TRBJ2-7; 7 nucleotides agree with TRBD1. Germline CDR1 reads SGHRS; CDR2 reads YFSETQ. J gave up 2 bases and V 4 bases, and 0 bases lay outside the gene matches. The CDR3 extends over 12 amino acids. The CDR3 loop is CASSQGAYEQYF. In DNA, the CDR3 is TGCGCCAGCAGCCAGGGGGCCTACGAGCAGTACTTC. The full variable domain, its missing parts supplied by reference TRBV5-1 and TRBJ2-7, is KAGVTQTPRYLIKTRGQQVTLSCSPISGHRSVSWYQQTPGQGLQFLFEYFSETQRNKGNFPGRFSGRQFSNSRSEMNVSTLELGDSALYLCASSQGAYEQYFGPGTRLTVT.

The gene calls are TRBV4-1 and TRBJ2-1; TRBD2 matches 9 bases. The CDR3 extends over 15 amino acids. With 4 bases clipped from V and 4 bases from J, the junction kept 5 bases outside the gene matches. Germline V gene sequence: CDR1 MGHRA, CDR2 YSYEKL. CDR3 coding DNA: TGCGCCAGCAGCCCCACGCGGGGGGGATACAATGAGCAGTTCTTC. Translated: CASSPTRGGYNEQFF.

The chain recombines TRBV11-2 with TRBJ2-3; 10 nucleotides align to TRBD1. The germline V gene has CDR1 SGHAT and CDR2 FQNNGV. The V gene end was trimmed by 5 bases and the J gene end by 8 bases; junction bases not matched to a gene: 7. The CDR3 covers 14 residues. The CDR3 spells CASSLGTGVGTQYF. The CDR3, as DNA: TGTGCCAGCAGCCTCGGGACAGGGGTTGGTACGCAGTATTTT.

This clone has more than one count but fewer than ten. The chain uses TRBV6-4 and TRBJ1-5; D is uncertain. The CDR3 consists of 13 residues. V gave up 5 bases and J gave up 10 bases, with 15 bases separating them. Germline V gives CDR1 MRHNA, CDR2 SNTAGT. The CDR3 nucleotides are TGTGCCAGCAGTTTGGACGGAGGCGGCCCCCAGCATTTT. It yields the protein CASSLDGGGPQHF.

This clone has only a few counts. The rearrangement joins TRBV10-1 to TRBJ2-2, with a possible D match to TRBD2 (5 bases). CDR1 is WNHNN and CDR2 is SYGVQD in the germline V gene (reference sequence). Trimming pared 6 bases from V and 1 base from J, leaving 6 bases between. The CDR3 has 13 amino acids. CDR3 residues: CASSAGNTGELFF. DNA for the CDR3: TGCGCCAGCAGCGCGGGGAACACCGGGGAGCTGTTTTTT.

This clone was detected only a few times. The rearrangement links TRBV9 to TRBJ2-5; maybe TRBD1 (5 bases). CDR1 and CDR2 (germline): SGDLS, YYNGEE. Trimming shortened V by 0 bases and J by 1 base, and 7 bases separated the two germline ends. CDR3 size: 14 residues. In nucleotides, the CDR3 is TGTGCCAGCAGCGTAGCTGACAGCCAAGAGACCCAGTACTTC. Its translation is CASSVADSQETQYF.

This chain uses TRBV30 with TRBJ1-2; a possible D gene is TRBD1 (6 bases). V gave up 1 base and J gave up 2 bases, with 11 bases separating them. Germline lookup yields CDR1 GTSNPN and CDR2 SVGIG (reference sequence). There are 14 residues in the CDR3. CDR3 protein: CAWSAGTLNYGYTF. In nucleotides, the CDR3 is TGTGCCTGGAGTGCCGGGACACTGAACTATGGCTACACCTTC.

The CDR3 sequence: CASSLPGGNEKLFF. The CDR3 DNA reads TGTGCCAGCAGTTTACCGGGGGGTAATGAAAAACTGTTTTTT. The chain has TRBV28 and TRBJ1-4; possible D gene TRBD1, 5 bases. In germline, CDR1 is MDHEN, CDR2 SYDVKM. The CDR3 has 14 residues. V was clipped by 2 bases and J by 4 bases, with 8 bases between them.

The gene calls are TRBV7-9 and TRBJ2-7; TRBD2 is a possible D gene (5 bases). The germline V and J ends were trimmed by 2 bases and 3 bases, with 11 bases remaining between them. The germline CDR1 and CDR2 sequences are SEHNR and FQNEAQ (reference sequence). CDR3 size: 14 residues. The CDR3 protein is CASSLMDFHYEQYF. The CDR3 coding sequence is TGTGCCAGCAGCTTAATGGACTTCCACTACGAGCAGTACTTC.

This clone was observed a few times. V gene TRBV28 combines with J gene TRBJ2-3; possibly TRBD1 for D (6 bases). The V end was cut by 5 bases, the J end by 2 bases, with 14 bases between. This CDR3 is 15 amino acids long. CDR1 and CDR2 from the germline V gene are MDHEN and SYDVKM. CDR3 sequence: CASSPNRAYTDTQYF. DNA for the CDR3: TGTGCCAGCAGTCCAAACAGGGCCTACACAGATACGCAGTATTTT.

The V call is TRBV11-2, the J call TRBJ1-1, with TRBD1 as a possible D gene (5 bases). Trimming stripped 1 base from V and 0 bases from J, with 18 bases between. This CDR3 contains 18 residues. Per germline, CDR1 SGHAT and CDR2 FQNNGV. The DNA for the CDR3 is TGTGCCAGCAGCTTAGGACCCCCCAGGGTGATCATGAACACTGAAGCTTTCTTT. Its translation: CASSLGPPRVIMNTEAFF. Complete variable domain (other parts from reference TRBV11-2 and TRBJ1-1): EAGVAQSPRYKIIEKRQSVAFWCNPISGHATLYWYQQILGQGPKLLIQFQNNGVVDDSQLPKDRFSAERLKGVDSTLKIQPAKLEDSAVYLCASSLGPPRVIMNTEAFFGQGTRLTVV.

V and J are TRBV5-1 and TRBJ1-1; 9 bases match TRBD1. With 3 bases clipped from V and 1 base from J, the junction kept 7 bases outside the gene matches. The CDR3 has 16 residues. Germline V gene lookup returns CDR1 SGHRS and CDR2 YFSETQ. The CDR3 loop reads CASSYIQGAENTEAFF. The CDR3, as DNA: TGCGCCAGCAGCTACATACAGGGGGCTGAGAACACTGAAGCTTTCTTT.

The gene calls are TRBV19 and TRBJ1-1, with D possibly matching TRBD1 (5 bases). V lost 11 bases and J lost 1, with 23 bases in between. Germline-derived CDR1 and CDR2 are LNHDA and SQIVND (reference sequence). This CDR3 spans 16 amino acids. CDR3: CASSNLAGKGNTEAFF. CDR3 nucleotide sequence: TGTGCCTCTAGTAACCTCGCAGGGAAGGGGAACACTGAAGCTTTCTTT. Complete variable domain (other parts from reference TRBV19 and TRBJ1-1): DGGITQSPKYLFRKEGQNVTLSCEQNLNHDAMYWYRQDPGQGLRLIYYSQIVNDFQKGDIAEGYSVSREKKESFPLTVTSAQKNPTAFYLCASSNLAGKGNTEAFFGQGTRLTVV.

Comments on this clone: At one end the junction does not follow the germline gene, possibly because of a read error. In the same sample, other DNA sequences code for this CDR3. The rearrangement links TRBV16 to TRBJ1-1; D may be TRBD1 (6 bases). Germline values: CDR1 KGHSY, CDR2 FQNENV. The CDR3 is 14 residues long. CDR3 in DNA: TGCGCCAGCAGTTCCGGGACAACGAACACTGAAGCTTTCTTT. Translated, it gives CASSSGTTNTEAFF.

CDR3 sequence reads: CASSQMDSLYYGYTF. The CDR3 bases are TGTGCCAGCAGCCAAATGGACAGCCTCTACTATGGCTACACCTTC. The rearrangement uses TRBV3-1 (or the pseudogene TRBV3-2) and TRBJ1-2, with D tentatively TRBD1 (6 bases). Looked up from germline, CDR1 is LGHDT and CDR2 is YNNKEL (reference sequence). The length of the CDR3 is 15 residues. With 2 bases removed from V and 3 bases from J, the gap between germline ends came to 13 bases.

This chain uses TRBV2 with TRBJ2-2, with D maybe TRBD1 (6 bases). Deletions cut 8 bases from V and 1 base from J, with 11 bases between. The CDR3 spans 14 residues. Germline-derived CDR1 and CDR2 are SNHLY and FYNNEI. Here the CDR3 reads CASGGQRNTGELFF. In nucleotides, the CDR3 is TGTGCCAGCGGAGGACAGCGGAACACCGGGGAGCTGTTTTTT. Full variable domain (rest looked up from reference TRBV2 and TRBJ2-2): EPEVTQTPSHQVTQMGQEVILRCVPISNHLYFYWYRQILGQKVEFLVSFYNNEISEKSEIFDDQFSVERPDGSNFTLKIRSTKLEDSAMYFCASGGQRNTGELFFGEGSRLTVL.

The chain couples TRBV6-5 to TRBJ2-7, with D possibly being TRBD1 (6 bases). Germline CDR1 reads MNHEY; CDR2 reads SVGAGI. Between the trimmed V and J ends, which lost 7 bases and 2 bases, there was a span of 15 bases. There are 14 residues in the CDR3. This CDR3 is CASNLAQGPYEQYV. DNA of the CDR3: TGTGCCAGCAACCTGGCTCAGGGGCCCTACGAGCAGTACGTC.

This chain connects TRBV10-1 to TRBJ1-5; possibly TRBD1 for D (6 bases). The CDR3 has 13 residues. Germline-derived CDR1 and CDR2 are WNHNN and SYGVQD (reference sequence). V was pared by 3 bases and J by 4 bases, with 7 bases between. The CDR3 DNA reads as TGCGCCAGCAGTGAAAGGGGGAATCAGCCCCAGCATTTT. This gives the protein CASSERGNQPQHF.

The rearrangement uses TRBV7-2 and TRBJ2-3, with a possible D match to TRBD2 (6 bases). CDR1 SGHTA and CDR2 FQGNSA come from the germline V gene. V lost 3 bases, J lost 3 bases, and 19 bases lay in between. CDR3 length: 17 amino acids. CDR3 residues: CASSLKISGDGTDTQYF. The CDR3 DNA follows: TGTGCCAGCAGCTTGAAAATTTCGGGGGATGGGACAGATACGCAGTATTTT.

The chain's CDR3 is CASSESRVTEQYF. The CDR3 bases are TGCGCCAGCAGTGAGTCCCGAGTTACCGAGCAGTACTTC. This chain links TRBV10-1 with TRBJ2-7; D uncertain. Germline values: CDR1 WNHNN, CDR2 SYGVQD (reference sequence). Trimming removed 0 bases at V and 6 bases at J, with 9 bases between. CDR3 length: 13 residues.

J is TRBJ1-2 and V is TRBV29-1, with 7 bases fitting TRBD1. The CDR3 has 15 amino acids. Germline V lookup: CDR1 SQVTM, CDR2 ANQGSEA. The V segment lost 4 bases and the J segment 3 bases; nucleotides outside the gene matches: 11. The CDR3 here is CSVGSTGSPDYGYTF. DNA for the CDR3: TGCAGCGTTGGGTCGACAGGGTCTCCTGACTATGGCTACACCTTC.

V is TRBV6-1 and J is TRBJ1-1; TRBD1 aligns across 8 bases. With 2 bases clipped from V and 1 base from J, the junction kept 6 bases outside the gene matches. The CDR3 has 16 amino acids. Germline loops: CDR1 MNHNS, CDR2 SASEGT. CDR3 protein: CASSERLGQGNTEAFF. The DNA of the CDR3 is TGTGCCAGCAGTGAAAGGTTAGGACAGGGGAACACTGAAGCTTTCTTT.